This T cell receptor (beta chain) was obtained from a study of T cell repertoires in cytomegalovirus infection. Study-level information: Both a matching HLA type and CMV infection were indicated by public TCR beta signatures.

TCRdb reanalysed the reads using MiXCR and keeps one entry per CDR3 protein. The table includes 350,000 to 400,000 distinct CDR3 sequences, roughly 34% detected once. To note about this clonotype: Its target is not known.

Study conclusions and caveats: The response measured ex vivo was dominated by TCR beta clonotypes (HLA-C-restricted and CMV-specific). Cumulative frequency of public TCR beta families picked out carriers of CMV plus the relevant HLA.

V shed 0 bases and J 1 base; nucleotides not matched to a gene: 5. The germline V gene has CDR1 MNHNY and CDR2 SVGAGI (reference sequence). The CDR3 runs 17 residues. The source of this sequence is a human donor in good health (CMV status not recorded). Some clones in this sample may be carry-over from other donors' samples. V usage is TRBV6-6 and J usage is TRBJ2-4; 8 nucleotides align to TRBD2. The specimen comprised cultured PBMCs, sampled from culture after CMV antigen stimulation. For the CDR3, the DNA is TGTGCCAGCAGTTACTCGATTAGCGGGATCGCCAAAAACATTCAGTACTTC. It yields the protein CASSYSISGIAKNIQYF.